This T cell receptor beta chain appears in the sequencing data of a study of metastatic and nonmetastatic thyroid tumors. Study-wide context: Across peripheral blood and tumor or nodule tissue samples taken from malignant and benign thyroid patients, the repertoires were compared with one another. General study findings and limits: In both blood and tumor samples, TCR beta diversity was reported significantly higher for malignant than benign nodules.

The CDR3 covers 12 residues. Trimming shortened V by 3 bases and J by 4 bases, and 6 bases separated the two germline ends. The germline gives CDR1 SNHLY, CDR2 FYNNEI. In the original workflow: The study's classifier, a distant-metastasis tool for papillary thyroid cancer, was built using CDR3 differences across clinicopathological groups. Via MiXCR, TCRdb re-called the PCR reads. V and J calls and clone size were set by TCRdb, not the authors. The table records 13,000 or so clones, around 25% of them present only once. In the case of this clone: Its matching antigen is unknown.

Until they underwent thyroid surgery, no patient had received any treatment. The sequence derives from a male donor with papillary thyroid cancer or a benign thyroid nodule (not recorded which). Some clones in this sample may be carry-over from other donors' samples. The chain employs TRBV2 and TRBJ1-2; D remains ambiguous. Sequencing was done on a sample of blood. This chain's CDR3 is CASSERGYGYTF. Here the CDR3 DNA reads TGTGCCAGCAGTGAGCGGGGCTATGGCTACACCTTC.